The 14 T cell receptor beta chains below come from one sample, sequenced in a study of blood T cell repertoires in COVID-19. This table comes from immunoSEQ multiplex PCR, and its TCRdb copy is limited to in-frame clones, with some not included. The sample holds approximately 130,000 clones, around 80% seen once. Source material: peripheral blood. The receptors come from a man of 80 years or more with active or convalescent COVID-19.

DNA for the CDR3: TGTGCCAGCAGCCAAGATAATAGGAGCTCCTATAATTCACCCCTCCACTTT. This encodes CASSQDNRSSYNSPLHF. The chain joins TRBV3-1 (or the pseudogene TRBV3-2) to TRBJ1-6, with no clear D. V lost 0 bases, J lost 0 bases, and 9 bases lay in between. This CDR3 has 17 residues. CDR1 and CDR2 from the germline V gene are LGHDT and YNNKEL (reference sequence).

The chain is built from TRBV20-1 and TRBJ1-2; 8 nucleotides align to TRBD1. The CDR3 runs to 15 residues. CDR1 DFQATT and CDR2 SNEGSKA come from the germline V gene (reference sequence). V dropped 3 bases and J dropped 2; count of bases not matched to a gene: 8. Written as DNA, the CDR3 is TGCAGTGCTAGTGGTGCGGGACAGGAAAACTATGGCTACACCTTC. Its translation is CSASGAGQENYGYTF.

There are a few counts of this clone. The rearrangement uses TRBV28 and TRBJ1-1; D gene unclear. In germline, CDR1 is MDHEN, CDR2 SYDVKM. V lost 7 bases to trimming and J lost 10 bases, with 19 bases between them. This CDR3 has 13 amino acids. In DNA form, the CDR3 reads TGTGCCAGCAATCCTGTTTGGGCGATGGGAGCTTTCTTT. As protein: CASNPVWAMGAFF.

The chain combines TRBV7-9 with TRBJ1-5; D is unresolved. Trimming removed 1 base from V and 0 bases from J, with 7 bases in between. The CDR3 has 15 amino acids. Germline V CDR1 and CDR2: SEHNR, FQNEAQ (reference sequence). In DNA form, the CDR3 reads TGTGCCAGCAGCTTAGTCAGGTATAGCAATCAGCCCCAGCATTTT. Its translation is CASSLVRYSNQPQHF.

The gene calls are TRBV12-5 and TRBJ2-3, with TRBD1 matching 9 bases. The germline gives CDR1 LGHNT, CDR2 FRNRAP. With 9 bases clipped from V and 6 bases from J, the junction kept 4 bases outside the gene matches. The CDR3 is 12 amino acids. The CDR3 here is CASGTGMDTQYF. DNA of the CDR3: TGTGCTAGCGGGACAGGGATGGATACGCAGTATTTT.

The CDR3 DNA sequence: TGTGCCAGTAGTAAAAGGGGGGGCACGAACACCGGGGAGCTGTTTTTT. Amino acids: CASSKRGGTNTGELFF. The chain is built from TRBV19 and TRBJ2-2, with D possibly matching TRBD2 (7 bases). Germline-derived CDR1 and CDR2 are LNHDA and SQIVND (reference sequence). Trimming took 4 bases from V and 0 from J, leaving 12 bases between them. CDR3 length: 16 amino acids.

The gene calls are TRBV5-1 and TRBJ2-7; the D is unclear. Trimming took off 0 bases at V and 1 base at J, with 8 bases between the two ends. Germline loops: CDR1 SGHRS, CDR2 YFSETQ. This CDR3 is built from 14 residues. The CDR3 sequence is CASSLDPVSYEQYF. In nucleotides, the CDR3 is TGCGCCAGCAGCTTGGATCCCGTTTCCTACGAGCAGTACTTC.

The genes are TRBV30 and TRBJ2-5, with D possibly TRBD2 on 6 matching bases. From germline, CDR1 is GTSNPN and CDR2 SVGIG (reference sequence). V was shortened by 2 bases and J by 4 bases, with 8 bases between the two germline ends. The CDR3 runs to 12 residues. Here the CDR3 reads CAWSRGGETQYF. In nucleotides, the CDR3 is TGTGCCTGGAGTCGGGGAGGAGAGACCCAGTACTTC.

The V call is TRBV28, the J call TRBJ2-2, with 9 bases aligning to TRBD1. Germline V gene lookup returns CDR1 MDHEN and CDR2 SYDVKM. There are 14 residues in the CDR3. V lost 5 bases to trimming and J lost 4 bases; unmatched junction nucleotides: 2. CDR3 residues: CASSRQGVTGELFF. CDR3 nucleotide sequence: TGTGCCAGCAGTCGACAGGGGGTCACCGGGGAGCTGTTTTTT.

This chain connects TRBV10-3 to TRBJ2-7; 13 bases map to TRBD2. CDR1 and CDR2 from the germline V gene are ENHRY and SYGVKD. The CDR3 is 15 amino acids. Trimming took 3 bases from V and 7 from J; bases not matched to a gene: 6. DNA for the CDR3: TGTGCCATCAGTGAACTAGCGGGGGGGCCATGGGAGCAGTACTTC. Its translation is CAISELAGGPWEQYF.

The rearrangement uses TRBV2 and TRBJ2-1, with 10 bases identical to TRBD2. This CDR3 region has 15 residues. The germline CDR1 and CDR2 sequences are SNHLY and FYNNEI. V was clipped by 5 bases and J by 3 bases; unmatched bases: 4. The CDR3 here is CASSPSGGSYNEQFF. Here the CDR3 DNA reads TGTGCCAGCAGTCCTAGCGGGGGAAGCTACAATGAGCAGTTCTTC.

V gene TRBV19 combines with J gene TRBJ1-5; no clear D gene. The CDR3 is 14 residues long. The V end was cut by 3 bases, the J end by 5 bases, with 11 bases between. Germline-derived CDR1 and CDR2 are LNHDA and SQIVND (reference sequence). CDR3 sequence reads: CASSISGYDQPQHF. In DNA, the CDR3 is TGTGCCAGTAGTATTTCAGGATACGATCAGCCCCAGCATTTT. Full variable domain (remainder filled in from reference TRBV19 and TRBJ1-5): DGGITQSPKYLFRKEGQNVTLSCEQNLNHDAMYWYRQDPGQGLRLIYYSQIVNDFQKGDIAEGYSVSREKKESFPLTVTSAQKNPTAFYLCASSISGYDQPQHFGDGTRLSIL.

The V and J genes are TRBV6-5 and TRBJ2-1; 11 nucleotides align to TRBD1. Germline V gene sequence: CDR1 MNHEY, CDR2 SVGAGI. Trimming at V came to 11 bases and at J to 6 bases, leaving 6 bases not matched to a gene. The CDR3 extends over 13 amino acids. The CDR3 reads CADRDRGANEQFF. The CDR3 nucleotides are TGTGCCGACAGGGACAGGGGGGCCAATGAGCAGTTCTTC.

The chain recombines TRBV2 with TRBJ2-1; D gene unclear. The V gene's germline CDR1 is SNHLY and CDR2 FYNNEI. The CDR3 is 15 amino acids. Trimming removed 1 base at V and 1 base at J, with 8 bases between. The CDR3 DNA reads as TGTGCCAGCAGTGAAGGGATCAGGTCCTACAATGAGCAGTTCTTC. Its translation: CASSEGIRSYNEQFF. The full variable domain, in which reference TRBV2 and TRBJ2-1 provide the parts outside the CDR3, is EPEVTQTPSHQVTQMGQEVILRCVPISNHLYFYWYRQILGQKVEFLVSFYNNEISEKSEIFDDQFSVERPDGSNFTLKIRSTKLEDSAMYFCASSEGIRSYNEQFFGPGTRLTVL.